A selection of T cell receptor beta chains follows, all from one sample in a study of blood T cell repertoires in COVID-19. Sequencing used immunoSEQ multiplex PCR; TCRdb keeps in-frame clones, though not all of them. The table lists approximately 270,000 clones, around 89% of them singletons. The sequenced material came from peripheral blood. Source of these receptors: a man younger than 40 with acute or convalescent COVID-19. CDR3s include the opening cysteine and the closing phenylalanine or tryptophan. D genes are given only for firm matches. The size entry is marked missing in some rows and otherwise reads once, few, many or a size class.

-,-,TRBJ1-6,TRBV2,TGTGCCAGCAGTGTATTTCAGGGAAATTCACCCCTCCACTTT,CASSVFQGNSPLHF
-,-,TRBJ1-2,TRBV6-5,TGTGCCAGCAGTCAGGCGATGGGCGGCTACACCTTC,CASSQAMGGYTF
-,-,TRBJ2-5,TRBV4-2,TGTGCCAGCAGCCAAGATGTAAGGGCGGGCCAGTACTTC,CASSQDVRAGQYF
-,TRBD2,TRBJ2-7,TRBV19,TGTGCCAGTAGTATCAGCGGGGGCCGAAGCTCCTACGAGCAGTACTTC,CASSISGGRSSYEQYF
-,TRBD1,TRBJ2-7,TRBV3-1/TRBV3-2,TGTGCCAGCAGCCCCACTGGGACAGGCAACTACGAGCAGTACTTC,CASSPTGTGNYEQYF
-,-,TRBJ1-2,TRBV29-1,TGCAGCGGGGAGTCTAACTATGGCTACACCTTC,CSGESNYGYTF
-,TRBD2,TRBJ2-1,TRBV7-3,TGTGCCAGCAGCAGGACTAGCGGGTCGAACAATGAGCAGTTCTTC,CASSRTSGSNNEQFF
-,-,TRBJ2-7,TRBV5-1,TGCGCCAGCAGCACAGGACAGAACTACGAGCAGTACTTC,CASSTGQNYEQYF
-,TRBD1,TRBJ1-1,TRBV5-1,TGCGCCAGCAGGCAAGGACAGGGGGCTCCCTACACTGAAGCTTTCTTT,CASRQGQGAPYTEAFF
-,-,TRBJ1-5,TRBV20-1,TGCAGTGCTAGTACCGGGGGGGATCAGCCCCAGCATTTT,CSASTGGDQPQHF
once,TRBD2,TRBJ2-5,TRBV28,TGTGCCAGCAACGTTATAGCGGGAGAAGGAGAGACCCAGTACTTC,CASNVIAGEGETQYF
-,-,TRBJ2-5,TRBV2,TGTGCCAGCAGTGAAAAGGTTGTTAGGGGAGAGACCCAGTACTTC,CASSEKVVRGETQYF
-,-,TRBJ1-4,TRBV15,TGTGCCACCAGCAGAGTCCGGGACATTGGAAAACTGTTTTTT,CATSRVRDIGKLFF
-,TRBD1,TRBJ2-1,TRBV14,TGTGCCAGCAGCCAACCCGGACAGGGGTACTACAATGAGCAGTTCTTC,CASSQPGQGYYNEQFF
-,TRBD2,TRBJ2-5,TRBV5-1,TGCGCCAGCAGCTCCAATCGGGGGGGAGAGACCCAGTACTTC,CASSSNRGGETQYF
-,TRBD1,TRBJ1-1,TRBV11-2,TGTGCCAGCAGCCAACGAGGTGTTGGGACAGTGAACGCTTTCTTT,CASSQRGVGTVNAFF
-,-,TRBJ1-4,TRBV28,TGTGCCAGCACGCGGGGGGATGCAACTAATGAAAAACTGTTTTTT,CASTRGDATNEKLFF
-,TRBD1,TRBJ1-1,TRBV6-5,TGTGCCAGCAGTTCCGACAGGGGAACTGAAGCTTTCTTT,CASSSDRGTEAFF
-,-,TRBJ2-3,TRBV5-8,TGTGCCAGCAGCCCGGGACTCTTAGCGGTAGATACGCAGTATTTT,CASSPGLLAVDTQYF
-,-,TRBJ1-5,TRBV19,TGTGCCAGTAGTACCGACTGGGGGGGTAGGCAGCCCCAGCATTTT,CASSTDWGGRQPQHF
-,-,TRBJ2-7,TRBV11-2,TGTGCCAGCAGCCTCATACTCGGGACACCTTACGAGCAGTACTTC,CASSLILGTPYEQYF
-,-,TRBJ2-2,TRBV5-1,TGCGCCAGCAGCTTACCCAGTTTCGCCGGGGAGCTGTTTTTT,CASSLPSFAGELFF
-,TRBD1,TRBJ2-1,TRBV24-1,TGTGCCACCAGGTCGACAGGGGGCTTATTGAATGAGCAGTTCTTC,CATRSTGGLLNEQFF
-,TRBD1,TRBJ2-1,TRBV5-1,TGCGCCAGCAGCTTGGAGGTCCAGGGGGCTAATGAGCAGTTCTTC,CASSLEVQGANEQFF
-,-,TRBJ1-6,TRBV4-2,TGTGCCAGCAGCCAAGACAGGGCCCATTCACCCCTCCACTTT,CASSQDRAHSPLHF
-,TRBD1,TRBJ1-2,TRBV5-1,TGCGCCAGCAGCTTGGCGACAGGGGACTATGGCTACACCTTC,CASSLATGDYGYTF
-,-,TRBJ2-5,TRBV2,TGTGCCAGCAGAGGGGGACATAGAGAGACCCAGTACTTC,CASRGGHRETQYF
few,-,TRBJ1-5,TRBV3-1/TRBV3-2,TGTGCCAGCAGCCAATCCGGGCAGCCCCAGCATTTT,CASSQSGQPQHF
-,TRBD2,TRBJ2-5,TRBV5-1,TGCGCCAGCACCGGACTAGCGGGGGAATTACGGTACTTC,CASTGLAGELRYF
few,TRBD2,TRBJ2-1,TRBV5-6,TGTGCCAGCAGCCCGGAGGTGGGTCTAGCGGGAGTGCAGCAGTTCTTC,CASSPEVGLAGVQQFF
once,TRBD2,TRBJ2-7,TRBV3-1/TRBV3-2,TGTGCCAGCAGCCGCCGGGGACTAGTGGGGGACGAGCAGTACTTC,CASSRRGLVGDEQYF
-,-,TRBJ1-1,TRBV7-8,TGTGCCAGCAGCTTAGGCAGGTGGGGGGACACTGAAGCTTTCTTT,CASSLGRWGDTEAFF
-,-,TRBJ1-5,TRBV28,TGTGCCAGCAGCCTAAATCAGCCCCAGCATTTT,CASSLNQPQHF
-,TRBD1,TRBJ1-2,TRBV6-5,TGTGCCAGCAGCGGACAGGCTCCTAACTATGGCTACACCTTC,CASSGQAPNYGYTF
once,-,TRBJ2-7,TRBV10-3,TGTGCCATCAAGGGAGCCTACGAGCAGTACTTC,CAIKGAYEQYF
-,-,TRBJ1-4,TRBV9,TGTGCCAGCAGCGCAGGGAACACTAATGAAAAACTGTTTTTT,CASSAGNTNEKLFF
few,-,TRBJ2-3,TRBV7-2,TGTGCCAGCAGCTTAATGGGGGGGCACGGCGATACGCAGTATTTT,CASSLMGGHGDTQYF
-,-,TRBJ1-1,TRBV18,TGTGCCAGCTCACCAACGGTACAGGGCCCGGCGTTCGTCTTT,CASSPTVQGPAFVF
-,-,TRBJ1-3,TRBV6-5,TGTGCCAGCAGCTATGACAGGTCTGGAAACACCATATATTTT,CASSYDRSGNTIYF
-,-,TRBJ2-7,TRBV5-1,TGCGCCAGCAGCCGAGATTCCTACGAGCAGTACTTC,CASSRDSYEQYF
-,TRBD1,TRBJ1-2,TRBV28,TGTGCCAGCAGCCCCGGGACAGAAGTCGACTACACCTTC,CASSPGTEVDYTF
few,-,TRBJ2-1,TRBV5-1,TGCGCCAGCAGCTTGGGACAGCCCCGAAACCCGCAGTTCTTC,CASSLGQPRNPQFF
-,-,TRBJ1-1,TRBV5-1,TGCGCCAGCAGCCCCGGGCACCAACAGGGTGAAGCTTTCTTT,CASSPGHQQGEAFF
-,-,TRBJ1-6,TRBV28,TGTGCCAGCAGTTTATCAACACAGCGGAATTCACCCCTCCACTTT,CASSLSTQRNSPLHF
-,TRBD1,TRBJ1-1,TRBV28,TGTGCCAGCCAATCCGGGACAGGGAACACTGAAGCTTTCTTT,CASQSGTGNTEAFF
few,-,TRBJ1-1,TRBV30,TGTGCCTGGAGTACACGTACAGCGCAGGGTACGGCTTTCTTT,CAWSTRTAQGTAFF
-,TRBD2,TRBJ2-5,TRBV5-4,TGTGCCAGCAGCTTACCCCCGATTAGCGGGGTAGAGACCCAGTACTTC,CASSLPPISGVETQYF
-,-,TRBJ2-3,TRBV9,TGTGCCAGCAGCGGTCCGGACAGCTATACGCAGTATTTT,CASSGPDSYTQYF
-,-,TRBJ2-7,TRBV7-9,TGTGCCAGCAGCTTTCCCAGCTACGAGCAGTACTTC,CASSFPSYEQYF
-,-,TRBJ2-5,TRBV4-1,TGCGCCAGCAGCCGATCAGGCGGGGGTGCAGGGGAGGAGACCCAGTACTTC,CASSRSGGGAGEETQYF